This T cell receptor (beta chain) was obtained from a study of T cell repertoires in cytomegalovirus infection. The CDR3 has 13 amino acids. Trimming left V 3 bases short and J 2 bases short, with 8 bases between. Germline V gene lookup returns CDR1 SGHVS and CDR2 FQNEAQ. TCRdb fed the reads into MiXCR, producing one record per CDR3 protein. Altogether 69,000 or so distinct CDR3 sequences are present, about 30% being singletons, with the ten largest covering 59%. Of note for this clonotype: Its antigen is still unknown.

The clonotype comes from a human donor in good health (CMV status not recorded). Some clones in this sample may be carry-over from other donors' samples. The V call is TRBV7-8, the J call TRBJ2-7; D is perhaps TRBD1 (5 bases). The specimen was CD8+ T cells from cultured PBMCs, collected from culture after CMV antigen stimulation. In DNA form, the CDR3 reads TGTGCCAGCAGCTTGCGACAGACCTACGAGCAGTACTTC. This codes for CASSLRQTYEQYF.